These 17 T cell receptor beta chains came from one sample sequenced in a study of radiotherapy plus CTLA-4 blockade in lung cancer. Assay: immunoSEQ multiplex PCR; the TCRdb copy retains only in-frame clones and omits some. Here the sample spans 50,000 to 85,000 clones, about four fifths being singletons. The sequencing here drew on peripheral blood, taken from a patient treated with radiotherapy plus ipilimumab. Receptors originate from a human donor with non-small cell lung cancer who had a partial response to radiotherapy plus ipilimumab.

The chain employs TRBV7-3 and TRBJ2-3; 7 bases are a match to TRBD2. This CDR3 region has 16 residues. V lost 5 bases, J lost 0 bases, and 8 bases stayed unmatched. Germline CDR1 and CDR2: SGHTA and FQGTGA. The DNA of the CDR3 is TGTGCCAGCAGCCCTTGGGGGACTAAAAGCACAGATACGCAGTATTTT. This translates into CASSPWGTKSTDTQYF.

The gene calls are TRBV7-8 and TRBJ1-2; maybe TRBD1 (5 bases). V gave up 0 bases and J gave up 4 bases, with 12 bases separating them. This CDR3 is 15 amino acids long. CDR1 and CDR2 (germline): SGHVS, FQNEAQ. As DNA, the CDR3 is TGTGCCAGCAGCTTAGCGCCCAGGGTTCCCTATGGCTACACCTTC. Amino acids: CASSLAPRVPYGYTF.

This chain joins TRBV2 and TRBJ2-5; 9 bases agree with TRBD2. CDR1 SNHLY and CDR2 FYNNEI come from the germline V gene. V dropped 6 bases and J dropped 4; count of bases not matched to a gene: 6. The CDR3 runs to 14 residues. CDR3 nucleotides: TGTGCCAGCAGACCGGGACTAGCACTAGAGACCCAGTACTTC. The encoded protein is CASRPGLALETQYF.

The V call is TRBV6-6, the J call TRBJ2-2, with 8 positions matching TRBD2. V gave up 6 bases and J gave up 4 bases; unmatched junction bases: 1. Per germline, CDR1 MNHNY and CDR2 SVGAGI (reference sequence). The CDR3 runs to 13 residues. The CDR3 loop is CASSREGTGELFF. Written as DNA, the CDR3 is TGTGCCAGCAGCCGGGAGGGCACCGGGGAGCTGTTTTTT.

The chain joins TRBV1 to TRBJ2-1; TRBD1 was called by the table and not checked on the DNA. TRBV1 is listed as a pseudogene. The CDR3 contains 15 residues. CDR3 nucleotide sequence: TGCACCACGCTGAAGACAGGTTGCTCCTACAATGAGCAGTTCTTC. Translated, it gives CTTLKTGCSYNEQFF.

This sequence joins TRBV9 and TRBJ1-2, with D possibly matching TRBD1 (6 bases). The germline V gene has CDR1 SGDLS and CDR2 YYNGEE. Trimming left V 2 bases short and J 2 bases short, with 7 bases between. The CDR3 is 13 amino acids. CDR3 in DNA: TGTGCCAGCAGCGTTGGACAGAACTATGGCTACACCTTC. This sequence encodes CASSVGQNYGYTF.

The CDR3 DNA is TGTGCCAGCGGACAGGAGGGGAACACTGAAGCTTTCTTT. As protein: CASGQEGNTEAFF. The rearrangement uses TRBV2 and TRBJ1-1; 7 bases are shared with TRBD1. V gave up 8 bases and J gave up 1 base; unmatched junction bases: 4. Germline values: CDR1 SNHLY, CDR2 FYNNEI. CDR3 length equals 13 residues.

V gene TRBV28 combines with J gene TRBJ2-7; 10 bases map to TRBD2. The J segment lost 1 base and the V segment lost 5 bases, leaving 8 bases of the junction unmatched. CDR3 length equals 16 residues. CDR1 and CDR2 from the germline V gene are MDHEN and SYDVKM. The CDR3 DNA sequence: TGTGCCAGCAGTCTCTCGGCTAGCGGGAGTTCCTACGAGCAGTACTTC. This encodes CASSLSASGSSYEQYF.

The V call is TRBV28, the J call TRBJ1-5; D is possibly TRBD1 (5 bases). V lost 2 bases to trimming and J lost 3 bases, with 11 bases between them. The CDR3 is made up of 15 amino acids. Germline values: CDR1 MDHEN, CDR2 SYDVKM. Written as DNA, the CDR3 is TGTGCCAGCAGTTTAAGGAGACAGCTCAATCAGCCCCAGCATTTT. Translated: CASSLRRQLNQPQHF.

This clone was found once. DNA for the CDR3: TGTGCCAGCACTATTTGGGATGTCACCACAGGGCCTAGAAACACCATATATTTT. It translates to CASTIWDVTTGPRNTIYF. The J gene is TRBJ1-3, the V gene TRBV28; the D gene is possibly TRBD1 (6 bases). CDR3 length: 18 amino acids. Trimming removed 7 bases at V and 5 bases at J, with 27 bases between. CDR1 MDHEN and CDR2 SYDVKM come from the germline V gene.

For the CDR3, the DNA is TGTGCCTGGACTGGTAGGGAGGGGAGCTCTGGAAACACCATATATTTT. Translation: CAWTGREGSSGNTIYF. The chain joins TRBV30 to TRBJ1-3; TRBD1 is a possible D gene (5 bases). Deletions cut 4 bases from V and 0 bases from J, with 16 bases between. The CDR3 covers 16 residues. Germline-derived CDR1 and CDR2 are GTSNPN and SVGIG (reference sequence). The variable domain in full, completed from reference TRBV30 and TRBJ1-3, reads SQTIHQWPATLVQPVGSPLSLECTVEGTSNPNLYWYRQAAGRGLQLLFYSVGIGQISSEVPQNLSASRPQDRQFILSSKKLLLSDSGFYLCAWTGREGSSGNTIYFGEGSWLTVV.

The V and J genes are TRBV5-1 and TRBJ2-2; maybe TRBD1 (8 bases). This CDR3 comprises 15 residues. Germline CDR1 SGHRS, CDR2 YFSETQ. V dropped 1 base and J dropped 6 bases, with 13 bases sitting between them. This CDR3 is CASSLTGGVSGELFF. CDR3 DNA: TGCGCCAGCAGCTTGACAGGGGGGGTCTCCGGGGAGCTGTTTTTT.

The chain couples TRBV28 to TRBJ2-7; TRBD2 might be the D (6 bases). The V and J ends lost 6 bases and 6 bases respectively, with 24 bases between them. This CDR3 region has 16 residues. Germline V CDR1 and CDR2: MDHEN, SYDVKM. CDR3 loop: CASSLSGAGLSLEQYF. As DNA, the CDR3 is TGTGCCAGCAGCCTCTCCGGTGCGGGACTTAGCCTCGAGCAGTACTTC.

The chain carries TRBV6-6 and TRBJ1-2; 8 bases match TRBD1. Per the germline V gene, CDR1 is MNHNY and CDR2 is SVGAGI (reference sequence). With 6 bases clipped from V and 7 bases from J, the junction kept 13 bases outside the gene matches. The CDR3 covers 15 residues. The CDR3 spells CASSQTTRGLGGYTF. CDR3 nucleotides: TGTGCCAGCAGCCAAACCACCAGGGGGCTGGGTGGCTACACCTTC.

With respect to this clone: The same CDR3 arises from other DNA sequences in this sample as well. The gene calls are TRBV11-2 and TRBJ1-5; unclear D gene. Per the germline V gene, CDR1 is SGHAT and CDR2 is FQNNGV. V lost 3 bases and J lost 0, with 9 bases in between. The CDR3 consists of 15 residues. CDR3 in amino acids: CASSLSGDSNQPQHF. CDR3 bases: TGTGCCAGCAGCTTGTCCGGTGATAGCAATCAGCCCCAGCATTTT.

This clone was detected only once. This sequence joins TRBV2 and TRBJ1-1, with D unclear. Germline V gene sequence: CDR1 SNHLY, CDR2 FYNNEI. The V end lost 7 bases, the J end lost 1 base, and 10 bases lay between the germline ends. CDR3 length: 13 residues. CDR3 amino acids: CASKLGGNTEAFF. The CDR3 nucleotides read TGTGCCAGCAAACTTGGAGGGAACACTGAAGCTTTCTTT.

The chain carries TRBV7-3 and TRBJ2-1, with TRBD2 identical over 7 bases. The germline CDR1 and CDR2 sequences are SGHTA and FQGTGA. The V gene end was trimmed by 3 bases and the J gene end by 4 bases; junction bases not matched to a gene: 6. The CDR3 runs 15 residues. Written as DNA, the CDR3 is TGTGCCAGCAGCTTGGGGCTAGCGGATTACAATGAGCAGTTCTTC. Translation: CASSLGLADYNEQFF.